The next 17 T cell receptor beta chains were all read from a single sample in a study of blood T cell repertoires in COVID-19. Repertoires were generated with immunoSEQ multiplex PCR, while TCRdb's copy carries only in-frame clones and drops some. This table holds around 30,000 clones, around 74% found once. Sequences were obtained from peripheral blood. These receptors were taken from a woman in her seventies with active or convalescent COVID-19.

The V call is TRBV12-5, the J call TRBJ2-7; TRBD1 might be the D (7 bases). This CDR3 has 15 residues. The germline V gene encodes CDR1 LGHNT and CDR2 FRNRAP. Between the trimmed V and J ends, which lost 1 base and 6 bases, there was a span of 16 bases. For the CDR3, the DNA is TGTGCTAGTGGTTTGGGACAGGGAGGTATTGTCGAGCAGTACTTC. This codes for CASGLGQGGIVEQYF.

The genes are TRBV7-2 and TRBJ2-5; D might be TRBD2 (6 bases). Deletions cut 3 bases from V and 5 bases from J, with 13 bases between. The V gene's germline CDR1 is SGHTA and CDR2 FQGNSA. The CDR3 runs to 14 residues. CDR3 coding DNA: TGTGCCAGCAGCTTTTCTGGCGGGGCGGAGACCCAGTACTTC. This encodes CASSFSGGAETQYF.

CDR3 residues: CASSPLGHQGSEAFF. In nucleotides, the CDR3 is TGTGCCAGCAGCCCGCTTGGACACCAGGGGTCTGAAGCTTTCTTT. V and J are TRBV14 and TRBJ1-1; possible D gene TRBD1, 6 bases. The length of the CDR3 is 15 residues. Germline values: CDR1 SGHDN, CDR2 FVKESK. V shed 4 bases and J shed 6 bases, with 18 bases lying between them.

V is TRBV2 and J is TRBJ2-2, with D tentatively TRBD1 (5 bases). Germline V CDR1 and CDR2: SNHLY, FYNNEI. V was pared by 3 bases and J by 7 bases, with 15 bases between. CDR3 length: 15 amino acids. DNA of the CDR3: TGTGCCAGCAGTGATTGGTTAGGGGCGTACGGGGAGCTGTTTTTT. It translates to CASSDWLGAYGELFF.

The table lists this clone with a count of one. This chain connects TRBV12-3 or TRBV12-4 to TRBJ2-1; possibly TRBD2 for D (5 bases). The germline V and J ends were trimmed by 5 bases and 6 bases, with 11 bases remaining between them. The CDR3 is 13 residues long. The CDR3 spells CASSRDRRNEQFF. The CDR3 DNA is TGTGCCAGCAGTCGGGATCGACGCAATGAGCAGTTCTTC.

This clone was counted only a few times. The chain carries TRBV4-3 and TRBJ1-6; D is undetermined. From germline, CDR1 is LGHNA and CDR2 YSLEER. Trimming shortened V by 0 bases and J by 11 bases, and 11 bases separated the two germline ends. The CDR3 runs to 14 residues. The CDR3 DNA is TGCGCCAGCAGCCAAGAAGGAGGCGTGACACCCCTCCACTTT. Encoded protein: CASSQEGGVTPLHF.

The V call is TRBV27, the J call TRBJ1-5; 11 bases line up with TRBD1. This CDR3 contains 18 residues. Germline-derived CDR1 and CDR2 are MNHEY and SMNVEV (reference sequence). V lost 6 bases, J lost 0 bases, and 10 bases stayed unmatched. The DNA of the CDR3 is TGTGCCAGCAGCCGGGGGACAGGGGGAGGTTATAGCAATCAGCCCCAGCATTTT. Amino acid sequence: CASSRGTGGGYSNQPQHF.

The rearrangement joins TRBV10-3 to TRBJ2-7; 9 bases fit TRBD2. This CDR3 has 17 amino acids. CDR1 is ENHRY, CDR2 SYGVKD, per germline. J was trimmed by 4 bases and V by 0 bases; bases with no gene match: 10. The CDR3 DNA sequence: TGTGCCATCAGTGAGTCGGCCGGACTAGCGAGAGTTTACGAGCAGTACTTC. It specifies CAISESAGLARVYEQYF.

The CDR3 DNA reads as TGTGCTAGTGGCCTATCTGGGACTAGCGGGGTCTACAATGAGCAGTTCTTC. Translated, it gives CASGLSGTSGVYNEQFF. The chain carries TRBV12-5 and TRBJ2-1; TRBD2 matches at 13 bases. Trimming took 6 bases from V and 3 from J; bases not matched to a gene: 8. CDR3 length equals 17 residues. Germline CDR1 is LGHNT and CDR2 is FRNRAP.

The chain is built from TRBV7-2 and TRBJ1-2; D is possibly TRBD1 (5 bases). Trimming pared 2 bases from V and 2 bases from J, leaving 15 bases between. CDR3 length equals 16 residues. Germline values: CDR1 SGHTA, CDR2 FQGNSA. The CDR3: CASSLRLGGSNYGYTF. The CDR3 DNA is TGTGCCAGCAGCTTACGATTGGGGGGATCGAACTATGGCTACACCTTC.

The genes are TRBV23-1 and TRBJ2-5, with D possibly being TRBD2 (6 bases). TRBV23-1 is noted as an ORF with a role that remains uncertain. V lost 4 bases and J lost 1, with 16 bases in between. The CDR3 consists of 16 residues. The CDR3, as DNA: TGCGCCAGCAGTCTGGGAGGAGAAGTTTTCCAAGAGACCCAGTACTTC. This sequence encodes CASSLGGEVFQETQYF.

This clone was seen just once. The rearrangement joins TRBV6-1 to TRBJ1-2; D perhaps matches TRBD1 (5 bases). V gave up 7 bases and J gave up 2 bases, with 17 bases separating them. The CDR3 extends over 15 amino acids. Germline V CDR1 and CDR2: MNHNS, SASEGT. CDR3 coding DNA: TGTGCCAGCACCTTAAGGTCAGGGAAAAACTATGGCTACACCTTC. As protein: CASTLRSGKNYGYTF.

The chain links TRBV19 to TRBJ2-3; 7 positions match TRBD1. CDR1 LNHDA and CDR2 SQIVND come from the germline V gene (reference sequence). This CDR3 region has 15 residues. J was trimmed by 5 bases and V by 2 bases; bases with no gene match: 7. The CDR3 DNA reads TGTGCCAGTAGTATAAGGGGGCCGGCGGGAGATACGCAGTATTTT. Translation: CASSIRGPAGDTQYF.

This clone was counted a single time. The CDR3 coding sequence is TGTGCCAGTAGTCGCGGGGACAGGGATGGCTACACCTTC. Its translation is CASSRGDRDGYTF. The chain has TRBV19 and TRBJ1-2; 9 nucleotides match TRBD1. CDR3 length: 13 amino acids. The germline gives CDR1 LNHDA, CDR2 SQIVND (reference sequence). With 5 bases clipped from V and 6 bases from J, the junction kept 4 bases outside the gene matches.

CDR3 protein: CAIRTESRSYGYTF. The CDR3 nucleotides are TGTGCCATCAGGACAGAGTCCCGGAGCTATGGCTACACCTTC. The rearrangement joins TRBV10-3 to TRBJ1-2; D is perhaps TRBD1 (5 bases). The CDR3 totals 14 residues. The V end lost 6 bases, the J end lost 4 bases, and 15 bases lay between the germline ends. Germline assignment: CDR1 ENHRY and CDR2 SYGVKD.

This clone occurred once. The rearrangement joins TRBV9 to TRBJ2-7, with 7 bases aligning to TRBD1. The V gene's germline CDR1 is SGDLS and CDR2 YYNGEE. V lost 0 bases, J lost 5 bases, and 8 bases stayed unmatched. There are 15 residues in the CDR3. The CDR3 spells CASSVGLQGRNEQYF. CDR3 DNA sequence: TGTGCCAGCAGCGTAGGTTTACAGGGGAGAAACGAGCAGTACTTC.

The chain links TRBV7-8 to TRBJ2-1; a weak D match, TRBD2 (6 bases). V was pared by 1 base and J by 5 bases, with 15 bases between. The CDR3 loop spans 16 amino acids. Germline V gene data show CDR1 as SGHVS and CDR2 as FQNEAQ. The CDR3 sequence: CASSLGRGTGDNEQFF. DNA for the CDR3: TGTGCCAGCAGCTTAGGACGGGGGACTGGCGACAATGAGCAGTTCTTC.